This is a list of T cell receptor beta chains from one sample in a study of CD8+ T cells in alopecia areata. The table came from immunoSEQ multiplex PCR; TCRdb's copy has only in-frame clones and leaves some out. This table holds about 200,000 clones, roughly 60% found once. The material was CD4+ T cells sorted from blood, obtained at week 24, from a patient treated with tofacitinib. These receptors all come from a human donor with alopecia areata. CDR3s include the opening cysteine and the closing phenylalanine or tryptophan. Fields, in order: CDR3 length, V gene, CDR3 protein.

14	TRBV18	CASRPSGYTGELFF
13	TRBV9	CASSVDGTGELFF
15	TRBV29-1	CSVVGLAGGLREQYF
13	TRBV5-1	CASSRPGEETQYF
14	TRBV4-3	CASSQVGASYEQYF
15	TRBV11-3	CASRSLPGYCNEQFF
12	TRBV28	CASTRDRHEQYF
12	TRBV6-5	CASRWVNYGYTF
16	TRBV18	CASSPLGQTSTDTQYF
14	TRBV29-1	CSVGGGTTKNIQYF
14	TRBV9	CASSVGDIDNEQFF
15	TRBV5-4	CASSVQRGTLYEQYF
15	TRBV9	CASSARLAGTETQYF
14	TRBV5-1	CASSVQGANEKLFF
15	TRBV5-1	CASSVLGGVGETQYF
14	TRBV2	CASNAGTGYQPQHF
16	TRBV4-1	CASSQPRQGRNQPQHF